A single sample is the source of the 13 T cell receptor beta chains below, sequenced in a study of healthy donors' naive CD4 and CD8 T cells. Starting from about 0.45 ug of total RNA, TCR libraries were made with linear amplification. One entry per CDR3 protein results from TCRdb running MiXCR on the reads. The data contain some 190,000 distinct CDR3 sequences, over 60% of them singletons. Sequenced: naive CD4+ and CD8+ T cells sorted from blood, pooled from several donors. The receptors originated from a pool of human donors in good health; the sample pools cells from several healthy donors.

The V call is TRBV29-1, the J call TRBJ1-2, with 8 nucleotides matching TRBD1. The CDR3 spans 16 residues. The V and J ends lost 7 bases and 4 bases, in that order; junction bases with no gene match: 17. Germline CDR1 reads SQVTM; CDR2 reads ANQGSEA. The CDR3 nucleotides are TGCAGCGCTGATTCGTCCAGGACAGGGCAGGGCTATGGCTACACCTTC. Its protein is CSADSSRTGQGYGYTF.

The chain couples TRBV29-1 to TRBJ2-2; 7 nucleotides agree with TRBD1. Germline trimming cut 7 bases from V and 5 bases from J; bases unmatched to any gene: 7. The CDR3 sequence is 13 residues long. From germline, CDR1 is SQVTM and CDR2 ANQGSEA. The DNA for the CDR3 is TGCAGCGGCGGAAAGACAGGGACCGGGGAGCTGTTTTTT. Translated, it gives CSGGKTGTGELFF.

The table lists this clonotype with a count of one. V usage is TRBV5-6 and J usage is TRBJ1-2; D is undetermined. The germline V and J ends were trimmed by 0 bases and 3 bases, with 12 bases remaining between them. The CDR3 totals 15 residues. Germline V gene data show CDR1 as SGHDT and CDR2 as YYEEEE. CDR3: CASSLVRGLDYGYTF. The CDR3 DNA reads as TGTGCCAGCAGCTTGGTTAGAGGGCTGGACTATGGCTACACCTTC.

The rearrangement joins TRBV27 to TRBJ2-7; TRBD2 might be the D (6 bases). CDR3 length equals 12 residues. Germline CDR1 is MNHEY and CDR2 is SMNVEV (reference sequence). V lost 5 bases and J lost 9, with 14 bases in between. CDR3 sequence reads: CASSPAGIGQYF. CDR3 DNA: TGTGCCAGCAGTCCCGCGGGGATCGGGCAGTACTTC.

This clonotype was detected a few times. The rearrangement uses TRBV29-1 and TRBJ2-3, with D possibly matching TRBD2 (5 bases). The CDR3 runs 12 residues. V dropped 6 bases and J dropped 6 bases, with 13 bases sitting between them. Germline V lookup: CDR1 SQVTM, CDR2 ANQGSEA. The DNA of the CDR3 is TGCAGCGTGCCCGGGGTTGCCGATACGCAGTATTTT. Its protein is CSVPGVADTQYF.

The CDR3 reads CSVEDNRNTEAFF. In DNA, the CDR3 is TGCAGCGTTGAAGATAACAGGAACACTGAAGCTTTCTTT. The V gene is TRBV29-1, the J gene TRBJ1-1; D call uncertain. The CDR3 has 13 amino acids. Germline loops: CDR1 SQVTM, CDR2 ANQGSEA. Trimming removed 0 bases at V and 1 base at J, with 6 bases between.

The rearrangement joins TRBV19 to TRBJ2-5; D not certain. V lost 3 bases to trimming and J lost 0 bases, with 8 bases between them. Germline V gene sequence: CDR1 LNHDA, CDR2 SQIVND (reference sequence). The CDR3 runs to 14 residues. The CDR3 protein is CASSISPYQETQYF. CDR3 DNA sequence: TGTGCCAGTAGTATCTCCCCGTACCAAGAGACCCAGTACTTC.

The J gene is TRBJ2-2, the V gene TRBV29-1; 8 bases match TRBD2. The CDR3 runs to 15 residues. Per the germline V gene, CDR1 is SQVTM and CDR2 is ANQGSEA. Trimming cost V 7 bases and J 0 bases; bases outside gene matches: 7. CDR3 nucleotides: TGCAGCGCTTATAGCGGGATTACGAACACCGGGGAGCTGTTTTTT. It encodes CSAYSGITNTGELFF.

The rearrangement links TRBV19 to TRBJ2-7; possibly TRBD1 for D (6 bases). The CDR3 has 14 residues. V lost 10 bases and J 6 bases, leaving 22 bases between the germline ends. Germline V lookup: CDR1 LNHDA, CDR2 SQIVND (reference sequence). CDR3 amino acids: CATRRAQGSREQYF. CDR3 DNA: TGTGCCACCCGCCGGGCACAGGGAAGTCGCGAGCAGTACTTC.

This clonotype was seen just once. The rearrangement links TRBV12-3 or TRBV12-4 to TRBJ2-7, with 8 bases fitting TRBD1. This CDR3 has 14 amino acids. Germline trimming cut 4 bases from V and 7 bases from J; bases unmatched to any gene: 9. The CDR3 here is CASSSASTGEEQYF. The CDR3 nucleotides are TGTGCCAGCAGTTCCGCCTCGACAGGGGAGGAGCAGTACTTC.

The CDR3 coding sequence is TGTGCCAGCAGTCATCCAAGCGGTTTGTACGAGCAGTACTTC. Translating gives CASSHPSGLYEQYF. The chain employs TRBV5-6 and TRBJ2-7, with D tentatively TRBD2 (5 bases). Trimming cost V 5 bases and J 4 bases, with 16 bases left between them. The CDR3 totals 14 residues. Germline V gene sequence: CDR1 SGHDT, CDR2 YYEEEE.

This chain connects TRBV18 to TRBJ1-1, with 7 bases lining up with TRBD1. CDR3 length: 13 amino acids. Trimming removed 4 bases from V and 7 bases from J; junction bases left unmatched: 6. Germline V gene lookup returns CDR1 KGHSH and CDR2 LQKENI. The CDR3 region is CASSQGQMNEAFF. As DNA, the CDR3 is TGTGCCAGCTCACAGGGACAGATGAATGAAGCTTTCTTT. The entire variable domain, with the rest obtained from reference TRBV18 and TRBJ1-1, is as follows: NAGVMQNPRHLVRRRGQEARLRCSPMKGHSHVYWYRQLPEEGLKFMVYLQKENIIDESGMPKERFSAEFPKEGPSILRIQQVVRGDSAAYFCASSQGQMNEAFFGQGTRLTVV.

The chain carries TRBV6-6 and TRBJ2-7; the match to TRBD1 covers 8 bases. This CDR3 has 12 amino acids. Germline V lookup: CDR1 MNHNY, CDR2 SVGAGI (reference sequence). V was clipped by 7 bases and J by 3 bases; unmatched bases: 2. This CDR3 reads CASIGTGYEQYF. The CDR3 region has the DNA TGTGCCAGCATAGGGACAGGCTACGAGCAGTACTTC.